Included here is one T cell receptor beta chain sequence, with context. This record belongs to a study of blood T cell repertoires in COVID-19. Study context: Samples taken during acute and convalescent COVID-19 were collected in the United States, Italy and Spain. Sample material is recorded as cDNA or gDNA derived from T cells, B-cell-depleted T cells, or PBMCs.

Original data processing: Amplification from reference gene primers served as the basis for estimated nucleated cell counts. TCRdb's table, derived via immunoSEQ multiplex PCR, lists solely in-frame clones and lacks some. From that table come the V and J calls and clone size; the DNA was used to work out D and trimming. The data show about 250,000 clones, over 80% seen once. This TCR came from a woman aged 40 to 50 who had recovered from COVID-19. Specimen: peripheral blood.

CDR3 DNA: TGCAGCGTCCTGTTGCCCTCACCGGGACAGACTTTCTTT. Translated: CSVLLPSPGQTFF. The V call is TRBV29-1, the J call TRBJ1-1, with TRBD1 matching over 7 bases. CDR3 length: 13 residues. With V trimmed by 6 bases and J by 12 bases, 16 bases remained unmatched. Looked up from germline, CDR1 is SQVTM and CDR2 is ANQGSEA.